The 31 T cell receptor beta chains listed next were all sequenced from one sample in a study of OX40 agonist ivuxolimab in advanced cancers. The table came from immunoSEQ multiplex PCR; TCRdb's copy has only in-frame clones and leaves some out. The sample yields just over 60,000 clones, approximately 89% seen once. Here the sequenced sample was CD4+ or CD8+ T cells sorted from blood, taken in a trial of the OX40 agonist ivuxolimab. All receptors come from an adult with an advanced solid tumor such as melanoma, head and neck, liver or kidney cancer.

A single count supports this clone. The J gene is TRBJ2-7, the V gene TRBV7-6; 11 bases fit TRBD2. The CDR3 length is 17 residues. Germline CDR1 SGHVS, CDR2 FNYEAQ. V lost 5 bases and J lost 4; bases outside the gene matches: 13. The CDR3 sequence: CASSPQPTSGTSYEQYF. CDR3 nucleotide sequence: TGTGCCAGCAGCCCTCAACCGACTAGCGGGACGTCGTACGAGCAGTACTTC. Using reference TRBV7-6 and TRBJ2-7 for the parts outside the CDR3, the full variable domain is GAGVSQSPRYKVTKRGQDVALRCDPISGHVSLYWYRQALGQGPEFLTYFNYEAQQDKSGLPNDRFSAERPEGSISTLTIQRTEQRDSAMYRCASSPQPTSGTSYEQYFGPGTRLTVT.

The rearrangement joins TRBV7-8 to TRBJ2-7; unclear D gene. There are 14 residues in the CDR3. The ends were cut back, 1 base at V and 2 bases at J, with 9 bases in the middle. Germline V gene data show CDR1 as SGHVS and CDR2 as FQNEAQ. This CDR3 is CASSLGPGAYEQYF. The CDR3 DNA is TGTGCCAGCAGCTTAGGTCCAGGAGCCTACGAGCAGTACTTC.

The chain is built from TRBV27 and TRBJ2-7; D is undetermined. The V end lost 5 bases, the J end lost 0 bases, and 20 bases lay between the germline ends. The CDR3 loop spans 17 amino acids. Germline loops: CDR1 MNHEY, CDR2 SMNVEV (reference sequence). Written as DNA, the CDR3 is TGTGCCAGCAGTATTCCCCGACCCCCTTTGCCCTCCTACGAGCAGTACTTC. It is translated as CASSIPRPPLPSYEQYF.

Only one count was recorded for this clone. V usage is TRBV25-1 and J usage is TRBJ2-5; a weak D match, TRBD2 (6 bases). V was shortened by 4 bases and J by 5 bases, with 20 bases between the two germline ends. Germline V CDR1 and CDR2: MGHDK, SYGVNS. The CDR3 sequence is 16 residues long. CDR3 in DNA: TGTGCCAGCAGTGGGGAACGCGGGGAGGCGGGGGAGACCCAGTACTTC. Residues: CASSGERGEAGETQYF.

V usage is TRBV9 and J usage is TRBJ1-4; a weak D match, TRBD1 (5 bases). In germline, CDR1 is SGDLS, CDR2 YYNGEE. V shed 3 bases and J shed 3 bases, with 18 bases lying between them. This CDR3 region has 17 residues. The CDR3 sequence is CASSEANEGLANEKLFF. CDR3 nucleotide sequence: TGTGCCAGCAGCGAAGCCAACGAGGGGTTGGCTAATGAAAAACTGTTTTTT.

This clone has just one count. CDR3 coding DNA: TGTGCCAGCAGCGGACAGTCCTACGAGCAGTACTTC. Its translation: CASSGQSYEQYF. V is TRBV9 and J is TRBJ2-7, with D perhaps matching TRBD1 (5 bases). With 3 bases removed from V and 1 base from J, the gap between germline ends came to 5 bases. The CDR3 sequence is 12 residues long. The germline gives CDR1 SGDLS, CDR2 YYNGEE. The full variable domain, its missing parts supplied by reference TRBV9 and TRBJ2-7, is DSGVTQTPKHLITATGQRVTLRCSPRSGDLSVYWYQQSLDQGLQFLIQYYNGEERAKGNILERFSAQQFPDLHSELNLSSLELGDSALYFCASSGQSYEQYFGPGTRLTVT.

The chain joins TRBV23-1 to TRBJ1-2; TRBD1 matches 9 bases. TRBV23-1 is an open reading frame whose function is uncertain. J was trimmed by 8 bases and V by 2 bases; bases with no gene match: 15. This CDR3 contains 17 residues. The CDR3 spells CASSQPGTGCMRYGYTF. CDR3 sequence (DNA): TGCGCCAGCAGTCAACCCGGGACAGGGTGTATGAGGTACGGCTACACCTTC.

As DNA, the CDR3 is TGTGCCAGCAGTTGCCAGGGGGCAGGGGAGACCCAGTACTTC. Amino acids: CASSCQGAGETQYF. The chain uses TRBV6-9 and TRBJ2-5, with 8 nucleotides matching TRBD1. The CDR3 is 14 residues long. Germline V lookup: CDR1 MNHGY, CDR2 SVAAGI. Trimming removed 4 bases from V and 5 bases from J; junction bases left unmatched: 6.

The V gene is TRBV5-6, the J gene TRBJ2-7, with D possibly TRBD2 on 6 matching bases. V lost 5 bases to trimming and J lost 2 bases, with 14 bases between them. Germline V gives CDR1 SGHDT, CDR2 YYEEEE. The CDR3 has 14 amino acids. The CDR3 coding sequence is TGTGCCAGCAGTTCCGGGACTGATCCCTACGAGCAGTACTTC. This sequence encodes CASSSGTDPYEQYF.

The V and J genes are TRBV7-7 and TRBJ2-5; 9 nucleotides align to TRBD2. This CDR3 is 14 amino acids long. Germline V CDR1 and CDR2: SSHAT, FNYEAQ (reference sequence). V lost 5 bases and J lost 5; bases outside the gene matches: 6. This CDR3 is CASSPGLAEETQYF. CDR3 bases: TGTGCCAGCAGCCCGGGACTAGCCGAGGAGACCCAGTACTTC.

This chain joins TRBV11-2 and TRBJ2-2; D might be TRBD2 (6 bases). Deletions cut 5 bases from V and 6 bases from J, with 22 bases between. Germline lookup yields CDR1 SGHAT and CDR2 FQNNGV. The CDR3 spans 17 residues. The CDR3 loop reads CASSGTLSGLSAGELFF. CDR3 sequence (DNA): TGTGCCAGCAGCGGAACCCTAAGCGGACTATCGGCCGGGGAGCTGTTTTTT. Using reference TRBV11-2 and TRBJ2-2 for the parts outside the CDR3, the full variable domain is EAGVAQSPRYKIIEKRQSVAFWCNPISGHATLYWYQQILGQGPKLLIQFQNNGVVDDSQLPKDRFSAERLKGVDSTLKIQPAKLEDSAVYLCASSGTLSGLSAGELFFGEGSRLTVL.

The chain employs TRBV5-6 and TRBJ2-1, with D unclear. Germline V lookup: CDR1 SGHDT, CDR2 YYEEEE. Trimming removed 0 bases at V and 2 bases at J, with 12 bases between. This CDR3 has 16 amino acids. CDR3 in DNA: TGTGCCAGCAGCTTGGCATTAGGAGTACCCTACAATGAGCAGTTCTTC. Translating gives CASSLALGVPYNEQFF.

This chain joins TRBV11-2 and TRBJ1-1; perhaps TRBD1 as D (5 bases). Germline CDR1 is SGHAT and CDR2 is FQNNGV. CDR3 length: 14 residues. V lost 3 bases and J 5 bases, leaving 13 bases between the germline ends. The CDR3, as DNA: TGTGCCAGCAGCTTCTTATTGGGGGGAACTGAAGCTTTCTTT. It yields the protein CASSFLLGGTEAFF. The whole variable domain, filled in from reference TRBV11-2 and TRBJ1-1, reads EAGVAQSPRYKIIEKRQSVAFWCNPISGHATLYWYQQILGQGPKLLIQFQNNGVVDDSQLPKDRFSAERLKGVDSTLKIQPAKLEDSAVYLCASSFLLGGTEAFFGQGTRLTVV.

The chain joins TRBV11-2 to TRBJ2-1; 8 bases are a match to TRBD2. CDR3 length: 16 residues. V shed 1 base, J shed 0 bases, and the junction held 2 bases outside the gene matches. CDR1 and CDR2 (germline): SGHAT, FQNNGV. In nucleotides, the CDR3 is TGTGCCAGCAGCTTAGGTACTAGCGGCTCCTACAATGAGCAGTTCTTC. Its protein is CASSLGTSGSYNEQFF.

This clone was detected once. The chain employs TRBV11-2 and TRBJ2-2; TRBD1 is a possible D gene (6 bases). The CDR3 is 15 amino acids. The ends were cut back, 1 base at V and 4 bases at J, with 10 bases in the middle. CDR1 and CDR2 (germline): SGHAT, FQNNGV. As DNA, the CDR3 is TGTGCCAGCAGCTTAGGTACAGGGTTCACCGGGGAGCTGTTTTTT. Amino acid sequence: CASSLGTGFTGELFF.

In its sample, this clone was seen a few times. V gene TRBV6-5 combines with J gene TRBJ1-1; TRBD1 is a possible D gene (5 bases). V shed 3 bases and J shed 5 bases, with 10 bases lying between them. There are 13 residues in the CDR3. Germline V gene data show CDR1 as MNHEY and CDR2 as SVGAGI. The DNA of the CDR3 is TGTGCCAGCAGTTATGTGGGGGGGACTGAAGCTTTCTTT. This encodes CASSYVGGTEAFF.

The gene calls are TRBV6-4 and TRBJ2-7; 11 bases match TRBD2. The CDR3 length is 15 residues. Trimming removed 6 bases from V and 6 bases from J; junction bases left unmatched: 10. From germline, CDR1 is MRHNA and CDR2 SNTAGT. The CDR3 sequence is CASSRLAGRSGEQYF. CDR3 DNA sequence: TGTGCCAGCAGCCGACTAGCGGGAAGGAGTGGCGAGCAGTACTTC.

V is TRBV7-6 and J is TRBJ2-1, with D uncertain. The CDR3 consists of 13 residues. Trimming pared 5 bases from V and 0 bases from J, leaving 5 bases between. CDR1 is SGHVS, CDR2 FNYEAQ, per germline. The CDR3 reads CASSILSYNEQFF. The CDR3 DNA reads as TGTGCCAGCAGCATCCTCTCCTACAATGAGCAGTTCTTC.

This sequence joins TRBV2 and TRBJ1-2; possibly TRBD1 for D (5 bases). Trimming removed 7 bases from V and 0 bases from J, with 24 bases in between. Germline assignment: CDR1 SNHLY and CDR2 FYNNEI. The CDR3 totals 18 residues. CDR3 sequence: CASIGVGGQSLTNYGYTF. CDR3 coding DNA: TGTGCCAGCATAGGGGTCGGAGGGCAGTCTTTAACTAACTATGGCTACACCTTC.

This chain connects TRBV19 to TRBJ2-7; 11 bases line up with TRBD2. The CDR3 runs to 15 residues. CDR1 LNHDA and CDR2 SQIVND come from the germline V gene (reference sequence). Unmatched junction bases numbered 3, after V lost 5 bases and J lost 0 bases. Here the CDR3 DNA reads TGTGCCAGTAGTGAGACTAGCGGGATCTCCTACGAGCAGTACTTC. It encodes CASSETSGISYEQYF.

This clone was observed a single time. The chain carries TRBV4-1 and TRBJ1-1, with TRBD1 matching over 8 bases. Germline V gene data show CDR1 as MGHRA and CDR2 as YSYEKL. The V and J ends lost 0 bases and 5 bases, in that order; junction bases with no gene match: 5. The CDR3 loop spans 15 amino acids. The CDR3 bases are TGCGCCAGCAGCCAAGAAGGGACAGGTGGAACTGAAGCTTTCTTT. Its translation: CASSQEGTGGTEAFF.

The chain employs TRBV9 and TRBJ2-1, with 9 bases aligning to TRBD2. Germline values: CDR1 SGDLS, CDR2 YYNGEE. CDR3 length equals 17 residues. V was pared by 0 bases and J by 4 bases, with 8 bases of the junction left unmatched. CDR3 bases: TGTGCCAGCAGCGTAGAGGGACTAGCTGTGGGATACAATGAGCAGTTCTTC. Amino acids: CASSVEGLAVGYNEQFF.

This chain joins TRBV5-1 and TRBJ2-3, with 14 positions matching TRBD2. Germline V gene sequence: CDR1 SGHRS, CDR2 YFSETQ. The V segment lost 0 bases and the J segment 1 base; nucleotides outside the gene matches: 7. This CDR3 is 19 amino acids long. CDR3 nucleotides: TGCGCCAGCAGCTTGGCAGGGACTAGCGGGAGTGTTCGCACAGATACGCAGTATTTT. This gives the protein CASSLAGTSGSVRTDTQYF.

This clone is judged medium-sized (0.01 to 0.1%). The V gene is TRBV4-3, the J gene TRBJ2-1, with unresolved D. This CDR3 has 16 amino acids. Germline values: CDR1 LGHNA, CDR2 YSLEER. Trimming pared 0 bases from V and 2 bases from J, leaving 11 bases between. As DNA, the CDR3 is TGCGCCAGCAGCCAAGATGGGTCAGGCGCCTACAATGAGCAGTTCTTC. It specifies CASSQDGSGAYNEQFF.

J is TRBJ1-2 and V is TRBV4-3, with D possibly TRBD1 on 5 matching bases. Germline V gene lookup returns CDR1 LGHNA and CDR2 YSLEER. Trimming removed 0 bases at V and 5 bases at J, with 13 bases between. The CDR3 is made up of 15 amino acids. This CDR3 is CASSQEGDGTYGYTF. The CDR3 DNA follows: TGCGCCAGCAGCCAAGAAGGGGACGGGACGTATGGCTACACCTTC.

The chain employs TRBV6-5 and TRBJ1-1, with 7 positions matching TRBD1. Germline CDR1 reads MNHEY; CDR2 reads SVGAGI. V shed 7 bases, J shed 5 bases, and the junction held 1 base outside the gene matches. This CDR3 has 11 amino acids. The CDR3 here is CASTRGTEAFF. DNA of the CDR3: TGTGCCAGCACCAGGGGGACTGAAGCTTTCTTT.

This chain uses TRBV2 with TRBJ2-1, with a tentative D call TRBD2 (6 bases). The CDR3 loop spans 14 amino acids. Trimming removed 7 bases from V and 12 bases from J, with 22 bases in between. Germline CDR1 is SNHLY and CDR2 is FYNNEI. The CDR3 bases are TGTGCCAGCACAGTGGCTAGCGTTTTTTCCGCGCAGTTCTTC. Protein product: CASTVASVFSAQFF.

The V gene is TRBV5-1, the J gene TRBJ1-1, with D hard to call. The CDR3 sequence is 13 residues long. The V and J ends lost 5 bases and 8 bases respectively, with 16 bases between them. Germline V gene lookup returns CDR1 SGHRS and CDR2 YFSETQ. CDR3 protein: CASSFVTGREAFF. The CDR3 region has the DNA TGCGCCAGCAGTTTTGTCACTGGGAGAGAAGCTTTCTTT.

The gene calls are TRBV25-1 and TRBJ2-1; D is ambiguous. In germline, CDR1 is MGHDK, CDR2 SYGVNS. This CDR3 has 11 residues. Trimming left V 4 bases short and J 3 bases short, with 1 base between. CDR3 residues: CASSGYNEQFF. CDR3 bases: TGTGCCAGCAGTGGCTACAATGAGCAGTTCTTC.

The V and J genes are TRBV27 and TRBJ1-5; no reliable D call. V shed 3 bases and J shed 3 bases, with 6 bases lying between them. The CDR3 is made up of 13 amino acids. Germline V gives CDR1 MNHEY, CDR2 SMNVEV (reference sequence). For the CDR3, the DNA is TGTGCCAGCAGTTTTACCCCCAATCAGCCCCAGCATTTT. Protein product: CASSFTPNQPQHF.

The J gene is TRBJ2-1, the V gene TRBV9; D unclear. V dropped 3 bases and J dropped 0 bases, with 7 bases sitting between them. Germline V CDR1 and CDR2: SGDLS, YYNGEE. This CDR3 is built from 14 residues. The CDR3 reads CASSAKSSYNEQFF. CDR3 bases: TGTGCCAGCAGCGCCAAGAGCTCCTACAATGAGCAGTTCTTC.